One and the same sample provided the 15 T cell receptor beta chains below, sequenced in a study of T cells in localized non-small cell lung cancer. Sequenced by immunoSEQ multiplex PCR; TCRdb stores in-frame clones only, minus some. The sample records 1,500 to 2,000 clones, less than 35% being singletons. The source was normal lung tissue next to the tumor, collected before any cancer treatment. Receptors originate from a male donor older than 55 with stage III squamous cell lung carcinoma.

The CDR3 here is CASSMFGALDEQYF. As DNA, the CDR3 is TGTGCCAGTAGTATGTTTGGGGCCCTAGACGAGCAGTACTTC. This chain links TRBV19 with TRBJ2-7, with D maybe TRBD1 (5 bases). This CDR3 spans 14 amino acids. The germline V and J ends were trimmed by 3 bases and 5 bases, with 14 bases remaining between them. Germline V gene lookup returns CDR1 LNHDA and CDR2 SQIVND (reference sequence). Combining the CDR3 with reference TRBV19 and TRBJ2-7 gives the whole variable domain DGGITQSPKYLFRKEGQNVTLSCEQNLNHDAMYWYRQDPGQGLRLIYYSQIVNDFQKGDIAEGYSVSREKKESFPLTVTSAQKNPTAFYLCASSMFGALDEQYFGPGTRLTVT.

The chain has TRBV29-1 and TRBJ2-5, with unresolved D. Trimming pared 5 bases from V and 1 base from J, leaving 8 bases between. The CDR3 totals 12 residues. The germline CDR1 and CDR2 sequences are SQVTM and ANQGSEA. CDR3 sequence reads: CSVRDGQETQYF. For the CDR3, the DNA is TGCAGCGTTCGAGACGGCCAAGAGACCCAGTACTTC.

This clone turned up a few times. The chain links TRBV5-1 to TRBJ2-1; D not resolved. The germline V and J ends were trimmed by 2 bases and 5 bases, with 11 bases remaining between them. The CDR3 length is 14 residues. Germline V lookup: CDR1 SGHRS, CDR2 YFSETQ. The CDR3 sequence: CASSFQVNNNEQFF. The DNA for the CDR3 is TGCGCCAGCAGCTTCCAGGTAAACAACAATGAGCAGTTCTTC.

The chain joins TRBV5-1 to TRBJ2-2; D is undetermined. V lost 3 bases, J lost 1 base, and 13 bases lay in between. The CDR3 has 16 amino acids. Germline V CDR1 and CDR2: SGHRS, YFSETQ. CDR3 region: CASSSPRKGNTGELFF. The CDR3, as DNA: TGCGCCAGCAGCTCCCCTCGGAAAGGGAACACCGGGGAGCTGTTTTTT. Full variable domain (rest looked up from reference TRBV5-1 and TRBJ2-2): KAGVTQTPRYLIKTRGQQVTLSCSPISGHRSVSWYQQTPGQGLQFLFEYFSETQRNKGNFPGRFSGRQFSNSRSEMNVSTLELGDSALYLCASSSPRKGNTGELFFGEGSRLTVL.

V usage is TRBV11-3 and J usage is TRBJ2-7; 11 positions match TRBD2. CDR1 is SGHNT and CDR2 is YENEEA in the germline V gene. The CDR3 contains 15 residues. J was trimmed by 7 bases and V by 1 base; bases with no gene match: 6. The CDR3, as DNA: TGTGCCAGCAGCTTAGGGGCTAGCGGGGGGCAGGAGCAGTACGTC. This gives the protein CASSLGASGGQEQYV.

The chain carries TRBV18 and TRBJ1-2, with 7 bases matching TRBD1. V lost 3 bases, J lost 8 bases, and 12 bases stayed unmatched. Germline CDR1 KGHSH, CDR2 LQKENI. The CDR3 runs 15 residues. Written as DNA, the CDR3 is TGTGCCAGCTCACCGGGCGGCGGAGGGGACAGAGGCTACACCTTC. This sequence encodes CASSPGGGGDRGYTF.

On this clone: One end of the junction varies from germline; a read error may be responsible. The CDR3 DNA is TGTGCCATCAGTGGATCCAGGAGCTCCTACGAGCAGTACTTC. As protein: CAISGSRSSYEQYF. The V gene is TRBV6-8, the J gene TRBJ2-7; D ambiguous. CDR3 size: 14 residues. Per the germline V gene, CDR1 is MNHGY and CDR2 is SAAAGT.

The chain couples TRBV23-1 to TRBJ1-2; a weak D match, TRBD1 (5 bases). TRBV23-1 is given ORF status, its function remaining uncertain. The V end lost 6 bases, the J end lost 2 bases, and 13 bases lay between the germline ends. The CDR3 consists of 14 residues. The CDR3 DNA is TGCGCCAGCAGCCCAGTCGGGGCAAACTATGGCTACACCTTC. Encoded protein: CASSPVGANYGYTF.

The chain's CDR3 is CATSRTGGTVADTQYF. The CDR3 region has the DNA TGTGCCACCAGCAGAACGGGAGGGACGGTCGCAGATACGCAGTATTTT. The chain has TRBV15 and TRBJ2-3, with 8 positions matching TRBD2. V was pared by 2 bases and J by 4 bases, with 8 bases of the junction left unmatched. This CDR3 is 16 amino acids long. The V gene's germline CDR1 is LNHNV and CDR2 YYDKDF (reference sequence).

This clone is medium-sized within its sample. The chain combines TRBV11-3 with TRBJ2-1, with TRBD1 matching over 7 bases. This CDR3 has 14 residues. V shed 5 bases and J 8 bases; nucleotides not matched to a gene: 9. CDR1 and CDR2 (germline): SGHNT, YENEEA. The CDR3 nucleotides read TGTGCCAGCAGCATCGGGACAGCAGTGGATGAGCAGTTCTTC. Translated, it gives CASSIGTAVDEQFF.

The chain is built from TRBV11-3 and TRBJ1-1; 11 positions agree with TRBD1. The trim removed 3 bases at V and 4 bases at J, leaving 4 bases unmatched. In germline, CDR1 is SGHNT, CDR2 YENEEA. This CDR3 has 15 residues. The CDR3: CASSFTGTGGTEAFF. DNA for the CDR3: TGTGCCAGCAGCTTCACCGGGACAGGGGGCACTGAAGCTTTCTTT.

V is TRBV6-8 and J is TRBJ1-4; D is ambiguous. Per the germline V gene, CDR1 is MNHGY and CDR2 is SAAAGT. The V and J ends lost 2 bases and 7 bases respectively, with 5 bases between them. This CDR3 is 12 amino acids long. The CDR3 is CASSYNGEKLFF. Written as DNA, the CDR3 is TGTGCCAGCAGTTACAATGGTGAAAAACTGTTTTTT.

The J gene is TRBJ1-6, the V gene TRBV6-8; D not resolved. CDR3 length: 16 amino acids. Germline CDR1 reads MNHGY; CDR2 reads SAAAGT. V was cut by 5 bases and J by 5 bases, with 16 bases left in between. CDR3 region: CASSPPARRNNSPLHF. CDR3 nucleotides: TGTGCCAGCAGTCCCCCGGCGAGACGGAATAATTCACCCCTCCACTTT.

This clone was seen a few times. The chain is built from TRBV11-3 and TRBJ2-1; either TRBD1 or TRBD2 may fit D (6 bases each). Germline loops: CDR1 SGHNT, CDR2 YENEEA. Trimming took off 8 bases at V and 2 bases at J, with 16 bases between the two ends. This CDR3 spans 15 amino acids. CDR3 nucleotide sequence: TGTGCCAGCCGGGACCGGGGGCCCCCCTACAATGAGCAGTTCTTC. Encoded protein: CASRDRGPPYNEQFF. The variable domain in full, with the rest retrieved from reference TRBV11-3 and TRBJ2-1, is EAGVVQSPRYKIIEKKQPVAFWCNPISGHNTLYWYLQNLGQGPELLIRYENEEAVDDSQLPKDRFSAERLKGVDSTLKIQPAELGDSAVYLCASRDRGPPYNEQFFGPGTRLTVL.

By its share, this clone is medium-sized (0.01 to 0.1%). The chain couples TRBV7-2 to TRBJ1-1; D remains unclear. Trimming removed 5 bases at V and 5 bases at J, with 12 bases between. The CDR3 is made up of 13 amino acids. Germline lookup yields CDR1 SGHTA and CDR2 FQGNSA. The CDR3 nucleotides are TGTGCCAGCAGCAGCTTTCGGGTTACTGAAGCTTTCTTT. This encodes CASSSFRVTEAFF.